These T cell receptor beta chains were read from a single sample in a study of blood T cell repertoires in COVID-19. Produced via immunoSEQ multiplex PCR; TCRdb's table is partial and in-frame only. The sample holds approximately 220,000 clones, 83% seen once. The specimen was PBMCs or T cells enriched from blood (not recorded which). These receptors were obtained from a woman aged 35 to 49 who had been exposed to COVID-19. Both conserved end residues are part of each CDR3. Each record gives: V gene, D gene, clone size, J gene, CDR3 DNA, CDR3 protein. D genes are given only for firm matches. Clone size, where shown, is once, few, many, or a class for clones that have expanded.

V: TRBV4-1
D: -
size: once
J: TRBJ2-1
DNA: TGCGCCAGCAGCCAGGGGGGGCCAAAACCGATCATTGAGCAGTTCTTC
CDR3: CASSQGGPKPIIEQFF

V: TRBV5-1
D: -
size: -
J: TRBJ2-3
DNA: TGCGCCAGCAGGGGATCAGGGGCTAGCACAGATACGCAGTATTTT
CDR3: CASRGSGASTDTQYF

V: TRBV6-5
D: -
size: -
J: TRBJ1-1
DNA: TGTGCCAGCAGTTACTCTTACTCACCGCGGGGGGAAGCTTTCTTT
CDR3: CASSYSYSPRGEAFF

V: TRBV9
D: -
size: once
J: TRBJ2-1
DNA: TGTGCCAGCAGCCCCCGGGCGCGGGGGCCTATATACAATGAGCAGTTCTTC
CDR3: CASSPRARGPIYNEQFF

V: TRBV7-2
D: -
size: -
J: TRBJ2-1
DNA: TGTGCCAGCACCCTCGCCGCGGGATTCGCTCATACTGAGCAGTTCTTC
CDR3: CASTLAAGFAHTEQFF

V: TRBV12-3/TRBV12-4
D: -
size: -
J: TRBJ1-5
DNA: TGTGCCAGCAGTTTGGGGAGGGATCAGCCCCAGCATTTT
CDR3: CASSLGRDQPQHF

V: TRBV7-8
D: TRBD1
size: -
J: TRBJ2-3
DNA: TGTGCCAGCAGGACAGGGGCTAGCACAGATACGCAGTATTTT
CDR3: CASRTGASTDTQYF

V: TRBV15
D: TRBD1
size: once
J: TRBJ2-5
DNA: TGTGCCACCAGCAGGGGACAGGGATACCAAGAGACCCAGTACTTC
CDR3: CATSRGQGYQETQYF

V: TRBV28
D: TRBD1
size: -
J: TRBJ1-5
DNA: TGTGCCAGCAGTTTATCAACCAGGGGGCCTTATAGCAATCAGCCCCAGCATTTT
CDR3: CASSLSTRGPYSNQPQHF

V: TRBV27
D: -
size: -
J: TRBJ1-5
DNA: TGTGCCAGCAGCCTACGCCGGGGTGGACAGCCCCAGCATTTT
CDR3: CASSLRRGGQPQHF

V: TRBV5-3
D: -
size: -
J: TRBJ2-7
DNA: TGTGCCAGAAGCCCTTTGGGCAATCGACAGAGCTCCTACGAGCAGTACTTC
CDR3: CARSPLGNRQSSYEQYF

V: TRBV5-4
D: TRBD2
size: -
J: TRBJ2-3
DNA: TGTGCCAGCAGCTCGGGGACTAGCGGAAACACAGATACGCAGTATTTT
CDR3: CASSSGTSGNTDTQYF

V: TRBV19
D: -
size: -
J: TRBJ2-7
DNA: TGTGCACCAAGGACAGCATTCTCCTACGAGCAGTACTTC
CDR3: CAPRTAFSYEQYF

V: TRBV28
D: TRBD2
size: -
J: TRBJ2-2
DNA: TGTGCCAGCACCCCCGGGCGGGGGACTGACGGGGAGCTGTTTTTT
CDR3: CASTPGRGTDGELFF

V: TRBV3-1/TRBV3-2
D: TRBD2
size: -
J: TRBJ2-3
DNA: TGTGCCAGCAGCGAAGACTGGCTAGCGGACACAGATACGCAGTATTTT
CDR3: CASSEDWLADTDTQYF

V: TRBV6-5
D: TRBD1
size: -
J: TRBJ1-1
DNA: TGTGCCAGCAACAGGGGTATGAACACTGAAGCTTTCTTT
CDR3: CASNRGMNTEAFF

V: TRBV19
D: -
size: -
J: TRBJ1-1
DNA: TGTGCCAGTAGTATAGATAAGGGGTCGGCTGAAGCTTTCTTT
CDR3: CASSIDKGSAEAFF

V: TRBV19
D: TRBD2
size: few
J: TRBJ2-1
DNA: TGTGCCAGTAGTACGAGAATAGAGCGGGGGGGCCGCAATGAGCAGTTCTTC
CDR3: CASSTRIERGGRNEQFF

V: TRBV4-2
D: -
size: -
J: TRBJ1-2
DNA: TGTGCCAGCAGCCAAGGAGGAACCGGGGGAGTTAATGGCTACACCTTC
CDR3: CASSQGGTGGVNGYTF

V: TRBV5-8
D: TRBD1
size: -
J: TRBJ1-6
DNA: TGTGCCAGCGGACGGACAGGGACTTCACCCCTCCACTTT
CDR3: CASGRTGTSPLHF

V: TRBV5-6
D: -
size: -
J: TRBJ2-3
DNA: TGTGCCAGCAGCTTAGGGGGAGCTTCTAGCACAGATACGCAGTATTTT
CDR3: CASSLGGASSTDTQYF

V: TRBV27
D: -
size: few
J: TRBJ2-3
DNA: TGTGCCAGCAGTTTCTCGGCAGATACGCAGTATTTT
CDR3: CASSFSADTQYF

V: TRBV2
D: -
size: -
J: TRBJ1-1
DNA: TGTGCCAGCAGTGGTAGGCAGGGCACTGAAGCTTTCTTT
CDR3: CASSGRQGTEAFF

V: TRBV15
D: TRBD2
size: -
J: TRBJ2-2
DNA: TGTGCCACCAGCACACACCAGCGGGGCTTGGACACCGGGGAGCTGTTTTTT
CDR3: CATSTHQRGLDTGELFF

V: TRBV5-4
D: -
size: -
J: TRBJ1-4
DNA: TGTGCCAGCAGCTCTGAATCGGGGGGAAAGGAAAAACTGTTTTTT
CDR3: CASSSESGGKEKLFF

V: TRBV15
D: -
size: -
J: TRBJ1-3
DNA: TGTGCCACCAGCACCTCAGGTGGGAGGGGAAACACCATATATTTT
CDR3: CATSTSGGRGNTIYF

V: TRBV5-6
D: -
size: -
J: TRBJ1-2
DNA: TGTGCCAGCAGCTTGTCACAGGACTATGGCTACACCTTC
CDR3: CASSLSQDYGYTF

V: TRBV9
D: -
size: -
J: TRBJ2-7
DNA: TGTGCCAGCAGCGTAAATATAGGGAGAGTGCCCTACGAGCAGTACTTC
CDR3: CASSVNIGRVPYEQYF

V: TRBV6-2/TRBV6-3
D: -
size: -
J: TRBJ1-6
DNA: TGTGCCAGCAGCCGGGCCGGCGAGAATTCACCCCTCCACTTT
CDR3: CASSRAGENSPLHF

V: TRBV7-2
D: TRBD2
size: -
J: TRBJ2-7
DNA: TGTGCCAGCAGCCCGCGGGGGGGCCGGGCCGAGCAGTACTTC
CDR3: CASSPRGGRAEQYF

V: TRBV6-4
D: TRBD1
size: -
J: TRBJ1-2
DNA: TGTGCCAGCAGTGACACCTACCGGGACAGGGGTATTAGCTATGGCTACACCTTC
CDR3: CASSDTYRDRGISYGYTF

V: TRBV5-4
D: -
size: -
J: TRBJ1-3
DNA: TGTGCCAGCACCTATTCCGGGAGCGCTTTCTCTGGAAACACCATATATTTT
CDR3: CASTYSGSAFSGNTIYF

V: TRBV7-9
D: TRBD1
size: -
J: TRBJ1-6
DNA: TGTGCCAGCAGCTTAGCAACAGGGGTATCCTATAATTCACCCCTCCACTTT
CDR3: CASSLATGVSYNSPLHF

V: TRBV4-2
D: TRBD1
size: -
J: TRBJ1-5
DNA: TGTGCCAGCAGCCCAGCTACCGGGACAGGGAGTAATCAGCCCCAGCATTTT
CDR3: CASSPATGTGSNQPQHF

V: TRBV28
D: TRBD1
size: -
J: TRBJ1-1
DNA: TGTGCCAGCAGTCCTACCCCCGGACAGGTGAACACTGAAGCTTTCTTT
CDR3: CASSPTPGQVNTEAFF

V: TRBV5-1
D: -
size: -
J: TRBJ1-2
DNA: TGCGCCAGCAGCTCTACGGGATACTATGGCTACACCTTC
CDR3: CASSSTGYYGYTF

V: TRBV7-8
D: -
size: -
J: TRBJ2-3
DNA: TGTGCCAGCAGCTCAGGGATTAGCACAGATACGCAGTATTTT
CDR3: CASSSGISTDTQYF

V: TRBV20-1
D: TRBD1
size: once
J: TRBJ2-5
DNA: TGCAGTGCTAGTGGGACAGGGGTCGGAGAGACCCAGTACTTC
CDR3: CSASGTGVGETQYF

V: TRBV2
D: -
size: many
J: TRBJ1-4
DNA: TGTGCCAGCAGCACAGGGAGTGGCGAAAAACTGTTTTTT
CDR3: CASSTGSGEKLFF

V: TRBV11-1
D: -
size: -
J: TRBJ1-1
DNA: TGTGCCAGCAGCCTTACAGCGAACACTGAAGCTTTCTTT
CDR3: CASSLTANTEAFF

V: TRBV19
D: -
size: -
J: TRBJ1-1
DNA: TGTGCCACCTCACAGGGTAACACTGAAGCTTTCTTT
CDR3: CATSQGNTEAFF

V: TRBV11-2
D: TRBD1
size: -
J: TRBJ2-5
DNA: TGTGCCAGCAGCCCACAGGGGGGAGAGACCCAGTACTTC
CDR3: CASSPQGGETQYF

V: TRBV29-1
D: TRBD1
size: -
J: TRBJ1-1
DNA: TGCAGCGTTGCACAGGGGGCGAACACTGAAGCTTTCTTT
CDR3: CSVAQGANTEAFF